The TCR beta chain under discussion was sequenced for a study of shared clonotypes between healthy human individuals. Here immunoSEQ multiplex PCR was the method, and the copy in TCRdb shows in-frame clones only, minus some. The sample gives around 1.9 million clones, just over 90% of which show up once; over 1.5% is in the top ten. V lost 4 bases to trimming and J lost 4 bases, with 16 bases between them. CDR1 is MNHEY and CDR2 is SMNVEV in the germline V gene (reference sequence). CDR3 length equals 15 residues. General study findings and limits: Large sequencing depth failed to make sorted-subset sequencing complete, rarefaction showed.

On this clone: Its antigen is undetermined.

CD8 cells classed as naive were CD45RO-negative and positively selected for CCR7, excluding terminally differentiated effector memory CD45RA+ cells. Study donors comprised healthy, HIV-negative adults devoid of recent acute infection or vaccination. The rearrangement uses TRBV27 and TRBJ1-2; possibly TRBD1 for D (6 bases). The clonotype was recovered from a young man in good health. Some clones in this sample may be carry-over from other donors' samples. The sample taken for sequencing was naive CD8+ T cells from PBMCs. CDR3 protein: CASSWGRGSSYGYTF. For the CDR3, the DNA is TGTGCCAGCAGTTGGGGCAGGGGTAGTTCCTATGGCTACACCTTC.